Below are 32 T cell receptor beta chains sequenced from a single sample in a study of T-cell reconstitution after alpha-beta-depleted transplantation in children. Preparing the TCRbeta library involved the use of unique molecular identifiers. TCRdb recomputed calls from the PCR reads with MiXCR, one row per CDR3 protein. The repertoire holds tens of thousands of distinct CDR3 sequences, with approximately 7.4% as singletons. Sample: PBMCs from the stem cell graft donor, taken from the stem cell graft. The receptors shown here come from a human donor who donated a stem cell graft to a child with acute lymphoblastic leukemia.

This clonotype was recorded many times. The CDR3, as DNA: TGTGCCAGCAGCGGGTACGGGGACAACTATGGCTACACCTTC. Its protein is CASSGYGDNYGYTF. This chain uses TRBV9 with TRBJ1-2; D is perhaps TRBD1 (5 bases). Trimming shortened V by 3 bases and J by 2 bases, and 11 bases separated the two germline ends. CDR3 length: 14 amino acids. CDR1 and CDR2 (germline): SGDLS, YYNGEE.

This clonotype occurred many times. The chain is built from TRBV2 and TRBJ2-2; 8 bases map to TRBD1. This CDR3 is 17 amino acids long. Losses at the gene ends were 7 bases for V and 2 bases for J; bases not matched to a gene: 12. The V gene's germline CDR1 is SNHLY and CDR2 FYNNEI. CDR3 sequence: CASTIEQGGVNTGELFF. CDR3 coding DNA: TGTGCCAGCACCATAGAACAGGGGGGAGTAAACACCGGGGAGCTGTTTTTT.

This clonotype has only a few counts. This chain links TRBV5-5 with TRBJ2-3; 11 bases align to TRBD1. V was pared by 3 bases and J by 4 bases, with 7 bases of the junction left unmatched. The CDR3 length is 16 residues. CDR1 is SGHKS and CDR2 is YYEKEE in the germline V gene (reference sequence). The CDR3 protein is CASSSRPGQGADTQYF. The CDR3, as DNA: TGTGCCAGCAGCTCCCGCCCGGGACAGGGGGCAGATACGCAGTATTTT. Filled out from reference TRBV5-5 and TRBJ2-3, the complete variable domain reads DAGVTQSPTHLIKTRGQQVTLRCSPISGHKSVSWYQQVLGQGPQFIFQYYEKEERGRGNFPDRFSARQFPNYSSELNVNALLLGDSALYLCASSSRPGQGADTQYFGPGTRLTVL.

Ten or more counts support this clonotype. The V gene is TRBV20-1, the J gene TRBJ2-1; D is undetermined. Germline V lookup: CDR1 DFQATT, CDR2 SNEGSKA (reference sequence). The CDR3 length is 11 residues. With 6 bases removed from V and 6 bases from J, the gap between germline ends came to 9 bases. CDR3 residues: CSALRLNEQFF. CDR3 coding DNA: TGCAGTGCCCTACGCCTCAATGAGCAGTTCTTC.

This clonotype was detected ten times or more. This chain links TRBV4-3 with TRBJ1-4; TRBD1 matches at 7 bases. Germline loops: CDR1 LGHNA, CDR2 YSLEER. The V segment lost 1 base and the J segment 8 bases; nucleotides outside the gene matches: 13. The CDR3 has 17 amino acids. As DNA, the CDR3 is TGCGCCAGCAGCCAAGTTGGGGACAGTTCAGGGGCGGAAAAACTGTTTTTT. This sequence encodes CASSQVGDSSGAEKLFF.

This clonotype was detected ten times or more. This chain joins TRBV5-1 and TRBJ1-3; maybe TRBD1 (5 bases). V was pared by 1 base and J by 0 bases, with 11 bases between. Looked up from germline, CDR1 is SGHRS and CDR2 is YFSETQ. The CDR3 is 16 amino acids. This CDR3 is CASSLSGLSSGNTIYF. CDR3 nucleotides: TGCGCCAGCAGCTTGTCAGGGCTGAGCTCTGGAAACACCATATATTTT.

V and J are TRBV4-3 and TRBJ2-1; 11 nucleotides line up with TRBD2. After removal of 0 bases from V and 6 bases from J, the junction contained 7 bases not matched to a gene. In germline, CDR1 is LGHNA, CDR2 YSLEER. The CDR3 is 17 amino acids. In DNA, the CDR3 is TGCGCCAGCAGCCAAGAGCTCACCGGGACTAGCGGCAATGAGCAGTTCTTC. Its translation is CASSQELTGTSGNEQFF.

The chain couples TRBV14 to TRBJ2-7; the D gene is possibly TRBD1 (5 bases). Germline-derived CDR1 and CDR2 are SGHDN and FVKESK. V was trimmed by 1 base and J by 2 bases, leaving 12 bases between them. The CDR3 is 15 amino acids. The CDR3 is CASSQAQVRPYEQYF. The CDR3 DNA sequence: TGTGCCAGCAGCCAAGCACAGGTCCGGCCCTACGAGCAGTACTTC.

At least ten counts were recorded for this clonotype. This chain links TRBV12-3 or TRBV12-4 with TRBJ2-4; D unclear. Trimming stripped 5 bases from V and 0 bases from J, with 17 bases between. The CDR3 totals 17 residues. CDR3 sequence (DNA): TGTGCCAGCAGTCGCCTGGCCCTGACAATAGCCAAAAACATTCAGTACTTC. This sequence encodes CASSRLALTIAKNIQYF.

J is TRBJ2-7 and V is TRBV19; 7 bases align to TRBD2. This CDR3 is built from 13 residues. With V trimmed by 8 bases and J by 0 bases, 4 bases remained unmatched. Germline CDR1 LNHDA, CDR2 SQIVND (reference sequence). Here the CDR3 reads CASAGAYSYEQYF. The CDR3 DNA sequence: TGTGCCAGTGCGGGAGCCTACTCCTACGAGCAGTACTTC.

This clonotype showed up many times. The chain joins TRBV15 to TRBJ2-3, with D possibly matching TRBD2 (5 bases). There are 15 residues in the CDR3. Germline CDR1 LNHNV, CDR2 YYDKDF (reference sequence). Trimming removed 9 bases from V and 1 base from J, with 17 bases in between. CDR3 amino acids: CATSGSKSRTDTQYF. The CDR3 DNA reads as TGTGCCACAAGCGGCAGCAAAAGTCGCACAGATACGCAGTATTTT.

In its sample, this clonotype was seen many times. The chain couples TRBV27 to TRBJ2-1; perhaps TRBD2 as D (6 bases). V lost 3 bases to trimming and J lost 0 bases, with 9 bases between them. This CDR3 region has 15 residues. Germline CDR1 is MNHEY and CDR2 is SMNVEV (reference sequence). The CDR3 loop reads CASSFRRGSYNEQFF. The CDR3 region has the DNA TGTGCCAGCAGTTTTCGGCGGGGCTCCTACAATGAGCAGTTCTTC.

This clonotype showed up just a few times. The chain recombines TRBV12-2 with TRBJ2-7; the table calls TRBD2, which could not be checked here. TRBV12-2 is flagged as a pseudogene. This CDR3 has 17 residues. The CDR3 spells CASRLGLAGVSFYEQYF. The CDR3 nucleotides are TGTGCAAGTCGCTTAGGACTAGCGGGAGTATCCTTTTACGAGCAGTACTTC.

This clonotype was recorded a few times. The rearrangement uses TRBV27 and TRBJ1-5; D unresolved. V lost 6 bases and J 4 bases, leaving 16 bases between the germline ends. CDR3 length: 15 residues. Germline-derived CDR1 and CDR2 are MNHEY and SMNVEV (reference sequence). CDR3 protein: CASSHRRSGNQPQHF. The CDR3 nucleotides are TGTGCCAGCAGCCATAGACGGAGTGGAAATCAGCCCCAGCATTTT.

This clonotype was found many times. This chain connects TRBV10-3 to TRBJ2-2; no definite D call. Germline V gene data show CDR1 as ENHRY and CDR2 as SYGVKD. CDR3 length: 14 residues. The V gene lost 7 bases and the J gene lost 4 bases, with 13 bases spanning the gap. The CDR3 reads CAITRRDSTGELFF. CDR3 in DNA: TGTGCCATCACTCGAAGAGACTCCACCGGGGAGCTGTTTTTT.

This clonotype was counted at least ten times. The chain has TRBV28 and TRBJ1-1; 8 nucleotides match TRBD1. CDR3 length: 16 residues. Trimming took 5 bases from V and 0 from J; bases not matched to a gene: 8. Germline V gives CDR1 MDHEN, CDR2 SYDVKM. The CDR3 bases are TGTGCCAGCAGTCCGAGGACAGGGAGGGTGAACACTGAAGCTTTCTTT. Protein sequence: CASSPRTGRVNTEAFF.

This clonotype was picked up many times. The CDR3 coding sequence is TGTGCCAGCACCCCAGGGAACACTGAAGCTTTCTTT. It codes for CASTPGNTEAFF. The chain uses TRBV12-3 or TRBV12-4 and TRBJ1-1; D ambiguous. The length of the CDR3 is 12 residues. V lost 7 bases and J 1 base, leaving 7 bases between the germline ends.

This clonotype was counted at least ten times. The V call is TRBV9, the J call TRBJ2-1; maybe TRBD1 (6 bases). CDR1 is SGDLS, CDR2 YYNGEE, per germline. The CDR3 consists of 15 residues. V dropped 0 bases and J dropped 0 bases, with 7 bases sitting between them. Here the CDR3 DNA reads TGTGCCAGCAGCGTAGAGGACAGCTCCTACAATGAGCAGTTCTTC. This translates into CASSVEDSSYNEQFF.

This clonotype was counted a few times. This rearrangement joins TRBV7-6 to TRBJ2-1, with D unclear. The CDR3 totals 15 residues. Germline V CDR1 and CDR2: SGHVS, FNYEAQ. V was trimmed by 1 base and J by 7 bases, leaving 14 bases between them. The CDR3 loop is CASSLVDSLSNEQFF. The CDR3 bases are TGTGCCAGCAGCTTAGTAGATTCCTTGAGTAATGAGCAGTTCTTC.

This clonotype has a count of ten or more. The chain is built from TRBV5-5 and TRBJ1-3; D remains unclear. The CDR3 is 15 residues long. Germline-derived CDR1 and CDR2 are SGHKS and YYEKEE (reference sequence). V was shortened by 1 base and J by 1 base, with 9 bases between the two germline ends. The CDR3 here is CASSLKPSSGNTIYF. The CDR3 DNA sequence: TGTGCCAGCAGCTTGAAACCCTCTTCTGGAAACACCATATATTTT.

This clonotype was picked up many times. This chain connects TRBV29-1 to TRBJ2-1, with 8 bases fitting TRBD2. Germline lookup yields CDR1 SQVTM and CDR2 ANQGSEA. Germline trimming cut 4 bases from V and 1 base from J; bases unmatched to any gene: 12. The CDR3 totals 17 residues. Here the CDR3 reads CSVASRLLADSYNEQFF. The CDR3, as DNA: TGCAGCGTTGCCTCTCGATTACTAGCGGATTCCTACAATGAGCAGTTCTTC.

This clonotype has more than one count but fewer than ten. This rearrangement joins TRBV4-1 to TRBJ2-5, with D tentatively TRBD2 (5 bases). With 0 bases removed from V and 1 base from J, the gap between germline ends came to 18 bases. Germline values: CDR1 MGHRA, CDR2 YSYEKL. CDR3 length: 18 residues. CDR3 sequence (DNA): TGCGCCAGCAGCCAAGATCTGTGGATTGACCGGGGCCAAGAGACCCAGTACTTC. Translating gives CASSQDLWIDRGQETQYF.

This clonotype was picked up many times. The chain has TRBV5-1 and TRBJ1-1; 7 bases map to TRBD1. The CDR3 totals 15 residues. Germline CDR1 and CDR2: SGHRS and YFSETQ. V lost 2 bases, J lost 1 base, and 5 bases stayed unmatched. The CDR3 spells CASSFRGRTNTEAFF. For the CDR3, the DNA is TGCGCCAGCAGCTTTAGGGGGCGTACGAACACTGAAGCTTTCTTT.

This clonotype has a count of ten or more. The chain is built from TRBV5-1 and TRBJ1-1; 7 positions match TRBD1. Germline loops: CDR1 SGHRS, CDR2 YFSETQ. The CDR3 contains 14 residues. V gave up 4 bases and J gave up 11 bases; unmatched junction bases: 14. Written as DNA, the CDR3 is TGCGCCAGCAGCCCCGATCCGGACAGGCGCGGTGCTTTCTTT. Protein sequence: CASSPDPDRRGAFF.

This clonotype has at least ten counts. V and J are TRBV7-2 and TRBJ2-2; D uncertain. The germline V gene has CDR1 SGHTA and CDR2 FQGNSA. V was shortened by 5 bases and J by 2 bases, with 12 bases between the two germline ends. This CDR3 is built from 15 residues. CDR3 amino acids: CASSPVQSNTGELFF. The CDR3 region has the DNA TGTGCCAGCAGCCCCGTACAATCAAACACCGGGGAGCTGTTTTTT.

In its sample, this clonotype was seen many times. The DNA of the CDR3 is TGTGCCAGCATTGTCTCCGGGGGGGCCAGAGATACGCAGTATTTT. Protein product: CASIVSGGARDTQYF. The rearrangement links TRBV7-9 to TRBJ2-3; 8 positions match TRBD2. The CDR3 is made up of 15 amino acids. Unmatched junction bases numbered 11, after V lost 7 bases and J lost 5 bases. CDR1 is SEHNR, CDR2 FQNEAQ, per germline (reference sequence).

The table lists this clonotype with many counts. The V gene is TRBV11-1, the J gene TRBJ1-5; 9 nucleotides match TRBD1. CDR1 and CDR2 (germline): SGHAT, FQDESV (reference sequence). There are 16 residues in the CDR3. Unmatched junction bases numbered 8, after V lost 5 bases and J lost 3 bases. CDR3 DNA sequence: TGTGCCAGCAGCCCTCGGGACAGGGAGGACAATCAGCCCCAGCATTTT. Its translation: CASSPRDREDNQPQHF. Looking up the rest from reference TRBV11-1 and TRBJ1-5 gives the full variable domain: EAEVAQSPRYKITEKSQAVAFWCDPISGHATLYWYRQILGQGPELLVQFQDESVVDDSQLPKDRFSAERLKGVDSTLKIQPAELGDSAMYLCASSPRDREDNQPQHFGDGTRLSIL.

This clonotype was counted many times. V and J are TRBV2 and TRBJ2-7; 14 bases are shared with TRBD2. The CDR3 is 16 residues long. The V segment lost 2 bases and the J segment 4 bases; nucleotides outside the gene matches: 4. Germline values: CDR1 SNHLY, CDR2 FYNNEI. This CDR3 reads CASSERGTSGSYEQYF. The CDR3 coding sequence is TGTGCCAGCAGTGAAAGGGGGACTAGCGGGAGTTACGAGCAGTACTTC.

The chain is built from TRBV5-5 and TRBJ2-3, with D tentatively TRBD1 (5 bases). CDR3 length: 14 amino acids. The V end lost 3 bases, the J end lost 2 bases, and 10 bases lay between the germline ends. The V gene's germline CDR1 is SGHKS and CDR2 YYEKEE (reference sequence). CDR3 in amino acids: CASSSMGHTDTQYF. As DNA, the CDR3 is TGTGCCAGCAGCTCCATGGGGCACACAGATACGCAGTATTTT.

This clonotype appeared many times. The chain links TRBV12-3 or TRBV12-4 to TRBJ2-5, with TRBD2 as a possible D gene (5 bases). Trimming cost V 6 bases and J 2 bases, with 16 bases left between them. The CDR3 runs to 15 residues. The CDR3 nucleotides read TGTGCCAGCAGCCCGATCGCGGGCCCTCAAGAGACCCAGTACTTC. Encoded protein: CASSPIAGPQETQYF.

This clonotype was detected a few times. The V call is TRBV20-1, the J call TRBJ1-1, with 9 nucleotides matching TRBD1. CDR1 and CDR2 (germline): DFQATT, SNEGSKA (reference sequence). This CDR3 contains 15 residues. The V segment lost 3 bases and the J segment 1 base; nucleotides outside the gene matches: 6. CDR3 sequence reads: CSARRDRATNTEAFF. The CDR3 nucleotides read TGCAGTGCTAGGAGGGACAGGGCAACGAACACTGAAGCTTTCTTT.

This clonotype was counted ten times or more. This chain connects TRBV6-2 or TRBV6-3 to TRBJ2-1, with D unresolved. Trimming took 0 bases from V and 6 from J, leaving 15 bases between them. The length of the CDR3 is 16 residues. Germline CDR1 MNHEY, CDR2 SVGEGT. This CDR3 reads CASSYSTGVRANEQFF. Written as DNA, the CDR3 is TGTGCCAGCAGTTACTCGACTGGGGTAAGGGCCAATGAGCAGTTCTTC.